The entry below gives a single TCR beta chain sequence along with its context. Its matching antigen is unknown. The germline V gene encodes CDR1 MNHEY and CDR2 SMNVEV (reference sequence). This CDR3 spans 13 amino acids. Trimming pared 5 bases from V and 3 bases from J, leaving 8 bases between. Profiling relied on immunoSEQ multiplex PCR, and the TCRdb table lists in-frame clones only, not all of them. The sample contains 30,000 or so clones, about nine tenths of which appear only once. The data were taken from a study of T cells in localized non-small cell lung cancer. Study-wide findings and caveats: The study found T cell clonality highest in uninvolved adjacent lung, above tumor. In adjacent lung appeared a median around 56 of the top 100 tumor clones. Higher adjacent-lung clonality was associated with shorter survival. A single tumor region was sequenced, leaving heterogeneity possible.

The TCR originated in a woman aged 35 to 69 with stage III lung adenocarcinoma. The source material was peripheral blood mononuclear cells, sampled before any cancer treatment. This rearrangement joins TRBV27 to TRBJ1-5; D gene uncertain. The CDR3 DNA is TGTGCCAGCAGTACTTACCTCAATCAGCCCCAGCATTTT. The encoded protein is CASSTYLNQPQHF.